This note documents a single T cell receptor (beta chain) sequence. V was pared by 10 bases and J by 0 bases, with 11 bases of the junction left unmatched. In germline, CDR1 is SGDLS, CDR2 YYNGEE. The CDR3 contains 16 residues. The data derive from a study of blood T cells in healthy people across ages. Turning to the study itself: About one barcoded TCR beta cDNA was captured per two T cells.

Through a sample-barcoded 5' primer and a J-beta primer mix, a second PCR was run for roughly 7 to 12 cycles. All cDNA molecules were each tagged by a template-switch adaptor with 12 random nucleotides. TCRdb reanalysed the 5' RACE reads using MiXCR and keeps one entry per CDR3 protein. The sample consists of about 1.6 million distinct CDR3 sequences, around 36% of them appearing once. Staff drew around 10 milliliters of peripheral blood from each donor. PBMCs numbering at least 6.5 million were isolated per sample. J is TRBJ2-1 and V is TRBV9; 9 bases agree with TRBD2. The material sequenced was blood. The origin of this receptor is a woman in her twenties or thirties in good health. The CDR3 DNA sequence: TGTGCCTCCATCCTCTGGCGGGGGGGCTCCTACAATGAGCAGTTCTTC. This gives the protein CASILWRGGSYNEQFF.